Listed here are 13 T cell receptor beta chains from one sample, sequenced in a study of regulatory T cells in long-lasting Graves disease. As for time point: newly diagnosed GD, antithyroid drugs for less than 3 months. From PBMCs, RNA was extracted and then used to make the TCR library. Combining iRepertoire HTBI primers with Arm-PCR of CDR3 regions, the authors built TCR beta libraries. TCRdb reprocessed the multiplex PCR reads with MiXCR, giving one entry per CDR3 protein. The top ten clones hold over 9.5% of a sample with 200,000 to 250,000 distinct CDR3 sequences, less than 20% of them seen once. In addition, the sample was reused for a study of T cells in Graves' hyperthyroidism and ophthalmopathy.

Sequencing used peripheral blood mononuclear cells (PBMCs), obtained at new diagnosis, from a patient treated with antithyroid drugs. The source is a woman under 40 with Graves disease.

This chain links TRBV28 with TRBJ1-1, with D perhaps matching TRBD1 (5 bases). Germline CDR1 is MDHEN and CDR2 is SYDVKM. V was pared by 6 bases and J by 7 bases, with 12 bases between. The CDR3 spans 12 residues. CDR3 nucleotide sequence: TGTGCCAGCAGGGCGTTGCAGGGTGAAGCTTTCTTT. Its protein is CASRALQGEAFF.

There are many counts of this clonotype. The chain combines TRBV6-2 or TRBV6-3 with TRBJ2-1; D is uncertain. V dropped 5 bases and J dropped 8 bases, with 19 bases sitting between them. The germline V gene encodes CDR1 MNHEY and CDR2 SVGEGT. The CDR3 is made up of 15 amino acids. CDR3 DNA sequence: TGTGCCAGCAGTGATCTGTGGGGTAATCGGGATGAGCAGTTCTTC. Protein sequence: CASSDLWGNRDEQFF.

This clonotype was observed at least ten times. The J gene is TRBJ1-3, the V gene TRBV27; D gene uncertain. CDR3 length equals 13 residues. The germline CDR1 and CDR2 sequences are MNHEY and SMNVEV (reference sequence). V was cut by 3 bases and J by 2 bases, with 5 bases left in between. CDR3 coding DNA: TGTGCCAGCAGTTTCAGTACTGGAAACACCATATATTTT. It translates to CASSFSTGNTIYF.

This clonotype was found many times. The J gene is TRBJ2-7, the V gene TRBV30; either TRBD1 or TRBD2 may supply D (6 bases each). The germline gives CDR1 GTSNPN, CDR2 SVGIG (reference sequence). This CDR3 comprises 15 residues. The ends were cut back, 1 base at V and 7 bases at J, with 20 bases in the middle. CDR3 coding DNA: TGTGCCTGGAGTGACCGGGGGTTGGGGGCTCGGGAGCAGTACTTC. Amino acids: CAWSDRGLGAREQYF. Together with reference TRBV30 and TRBJ2-7, the CDR3 gives the full variable domain: SQTIHQWPATLVQPVGSPLSLECTVEGTSNPNLYWYRQAAGRGLQLLFYSVGIGQISSEVPQNLSASRPQDRQFILSSKKLLLSDSGFYLCAWSDRGLGAREQYFGPGTRLTVT.

Many counts were recorded for this clonotype. The genes are TRBV20-1 and TRBJ1-2, with TRBD1 as a possible D gene (5 bases). The CDR3 has 13 amino acids. Germline V gene data show CDR1 as DFQATT and CDR2 as SNEGSKA (reference sequence). The ends were cut back, 6 bases at V and 2 bases at J, with 13 bases in the middle. CDR3 sequence: CSARRGPNYGYTF. DNA for the CDR3: TGCAGTGCCCGAAGGGGACCGAACTATGGCTACACCTTC.

This clonotype appeared many times. V is TRBV5-1 and J is TRBJ1-3, with a weak D call TRBD1 (5 bases). Germline assignment: CDR1 SGHRS and CDR2 YFSETQ. Trimming took off 2 bases at V and 0 bases at J, with 9 bases between the two ends. The CDR3 length is 15 residues. CDR3 nucleotide sequence: TGCGCCAGCAGCTTCGGGACTCACTCTGGAAACACCATATATTTT. Protein: CASSFGTHSGNTIYF.

This clonotype was detected ten times or more. The chain joins TRBV28 to TRBJ2-7; tentative D call: TRBD1 (6 bases). The V gene's germline CDR1 is MDHEN and CDR2 SYDVKM. The CDR3 is 13 amino acids. V shed 4 bases and J shed 7 bases, with 14 bases lying between them. CDR3: CASSSRQAIEQYF. In nucleotides, the CDR3 is TGTGCCAGCAGTTCAAGACAGGCTATTGAGCAGTACTTC.

This clonotype was seen at least ten times. This CDR3 reads CASSYSRASGRGHEQFF. The CDR3 DNA is TGTGCCAGCAGTTACTCAAGGGCTAGCGGGAGGGGCCATGAGCAGTTCTTC. V usage is TRBV6-9 and J usage is TRBJ2-1, with 12 bases that match TRBD2. The germline gives CDR1 MNHGY, CDR2 SVAAGI. This CDR3 is 17 amino acids long. J lost 8 bases, V lost 3 bases, and 11 bases had no gene match.

This clonotype was detected a few times. The V call is TRBV29-1, the J call TRBJ1-2; TRBD1 matches 10 bases. This CDR3 spans 13 amino acids. Germline CDR1 SQVTM, CDR2 ANQGSEA. The V and J ends lost 4 bases and 7 bases, in that order; junction bases with no gene match: 6. This CDR3 is CSVVIRDRGGYTF. The CDR3 nucleotides are TGCAGCGTTGTCATCCGGGACAGGGGTGGCTACACCTTC. Based on the CDR3 plus reference TRBV29-1 and TRBJ1-2, the full variable domain is SAVISQKPSRDICQRGTSLTIQCQVDSQVTMMFWYRQQPGQSLTLIATANQGSEATYESGFVIDKFPISRPNLTFSTLTVSNMSPEDSSIYLCSVVIRDRGGYTFGSGTRLTVV.

This clonotype was seen at least ten times. V usage is TRBV2 and J usage is TRBJ1-4; D remains ambiguous. This CDR3 spans 13 amino acids. V gave up 8 bases and J gave up 8 bases, with 15 bases separating them. Germline CDR1 is SNHLY and CDR2 is FYNNEI. In DNA form, the CDR3 reads TGTGCCAGCTCGGGAAGCCGGGCGGAAAAACTGTTTTTT. Translation: CASSGSRAEKLFF.

This clonotype has ten or more counts. CDR3 sequence: CASSASGGAEDTQYF. CDR3 nucleotides: TGTGCCAGCAGTGCTAGCGGGGGGGCGGAAGATACGCAGTATTTT. The V call is TRBV2, the J call TRBJ2-3, with 12 bases identical to TRBD2. Germline V gene data show CDR1 as SNHLY and CDR2 as FYNNEI. Losses at the gene ends were 4 bases for V and 5 bases for J; bases not matched to a gene: 4. The CDR3 runs 15 residues.

This clonotype was picked up a small number of times. For the CDR3, the DNA is TGTGCCAGCAGTGCGGAAGGGTTCCAGCCCCAGCATTTT. This codes for CASSAEGFQPQHF. The chain recombines TRBV12-3 or TRBV12-4 with TRBJ1-5; no clear D gene. The CDR3 extends over 13 amino acids. V lost 5 bases to trimming and J lost 7 bases, with 12 bases between them.

Many counts were recorded for this clonotype. V gene TRBV19 combines with J gene TRBJ1-5, with no clear D. Trimming removed 7 bases from V and 0 bases from J, with 16 bases in between. The germline gives CDR1 LNHDA, CDR2 SQIVND (reference sequence). The CDR3 spans 16 residues. In DNA form, the CDR3 reads TGTGCCAGTACCGACACTTCCCGGTATAGCAATCAGCCCCAGCATTTT. Residues: CASTDTSRYSNQPQHF.